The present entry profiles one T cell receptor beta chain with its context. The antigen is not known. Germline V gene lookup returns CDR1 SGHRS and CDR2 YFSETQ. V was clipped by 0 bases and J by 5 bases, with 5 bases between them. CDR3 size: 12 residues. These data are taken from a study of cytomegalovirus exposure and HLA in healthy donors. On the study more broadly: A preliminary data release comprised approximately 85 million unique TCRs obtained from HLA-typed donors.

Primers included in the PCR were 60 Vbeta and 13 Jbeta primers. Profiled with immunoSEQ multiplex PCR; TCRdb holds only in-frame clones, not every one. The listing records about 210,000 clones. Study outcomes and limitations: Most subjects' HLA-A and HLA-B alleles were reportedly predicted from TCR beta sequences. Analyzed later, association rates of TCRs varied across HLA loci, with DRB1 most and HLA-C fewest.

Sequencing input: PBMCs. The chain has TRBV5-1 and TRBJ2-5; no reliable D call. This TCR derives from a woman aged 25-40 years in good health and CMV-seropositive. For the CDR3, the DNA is TGCGCCAGCAGCTTGGGTCGGGAGACCCAGTACTTC. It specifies CASSLGRETQYF.